One sample yielded the 13 T cell receptor beta chains listed below, sequenced in a study of brain T cells in children with intractable seizures. Data came from immunoSEQ multiplex PCR; TCRdb stores just in-frame clones and leaves some out. This sample yields 50,000 to 80,000 clones, of which roughly 95% are seen a single time; approximately 0.38% belongs to the top ten. Specimen: peripheral blood, collected at surgery. These receptors originate from a boy under two years old with focal cortical dysplasia and intractable seizures.

J is TRBJ2-5 and V is TRBV28; D gene unclear. The CDR3 is made up of 14 amino acids. CDR1 is MDHEN and CDR2 is SYDVKM in the germline V gene. The ends were cut back, 3 bases at V and 3 bases at J, with 11 bases in the middle. CDR3 residues: CASSFRNEEETQYF. Written as DNA, the CDR3 is TGTGCCAGCAGTTTCCGGAACGAGGAAGAGACCCAGTACTTC.

The chain uses TRBV20-1 and TRBJ2-7; D gene uncertain. The V gene's germline CDR1 is DFQATT and CDR2 SNEGSKA (reference sequence). The CDR3 runs 12 residues. Trimming left V 3 bases short and J 1 base short, with 7 bases between. The CDR3 nucleotides are TGCAGTGCTAGTCCAGAGTCCTACGAGCAGTACTTC. Amino acid sequence: CSASPESYEQYF.

The chain has TRBV4-1 and TRBJ2-5; 12 bases align to TRBD2. V was clipped by 0 bases and J by 5 bases; unmatched bases: 13. Germline V gene sequence: CDR1 MGHRA, CDR2 YSYEKL. CDR3 length: 19 amino acids. In DNA, the CDR3 is TGCGCCAGCAGCCAAGAAGGAGCGGCGCCTAGCGGGAGGGCCGAGACCCAGTACTTC. As protein: CASSQEGAAPSGRAETQYF.

The chain links TRBV3-1 (or the pseudogene TRBV3-2) to TRBJ1-1; possible D gene TRBD1, 5 bases. Trimming took off 3 bases at V and 1 base at J, with 9 bases between the two ends. The CDR3 is 14 amino acids. In germline, CDR1 is LGHDT, CDR2 YNNKEL (reference sequence). CDR3 residues: CASSQGGQNTEAFF. CDR3 in DNA: TGTGCCAGCAGCCAGGGAGGACAGAACACTGAAGCTTTCTTT.

CDR3 protein: CASSFTSSGANVLTF. The DNA for the CDR3 is TGCGCCAGCAGCTTCACAAGCTCTGGGGCCAACGTCCTGACTTTC. V and J are TRBV5-1 and TRBJ2-6, with unresolved D. Germline V gives CDR1 SGHRS, CDR2 YFSETQ. V lost 2 bases, J lost 0 bases, and 6 bases lay in between. This CDR3 is built from 15 residues.

The chain is built from TRBV5-6 and TRBJ2-3, with TRBD2 matching 9 bases. The length of the CDR3 is 16 residues. In germline, CDR1 is SGHDT, CDR2 YYEEEE. V shed 3 bases, J shed 1 base, and the junction held 6 bases outside the gene matches. In nucleotides, the CDR3 is TGTGCCAGCAGCTCCAGACTAGCGGAAGGCACAGATACGCAGTATTTT. Translated: CASSSRLAEGTDTQYF.

Only a few counts were recorded for this clone. The CDR3 here is CASSLDGNLGSMEPQHF. CDR3 nucleotides: TGTGCCAGCAGCTTAGATGGGAATTTGGGATCCATGGAGCCCCAGCATTTT. The rearrangement links TRBV11-2 to TRBJ1-5, with D unresolved. V was pared by 0 bases and J by 8 bases, with 20 bases between. CDR3 length equals 17 residues. The germline V gene encodes CDR1 SGHAT and CDR2 FQNNGV.

The chain joins TRBV15 to TRBJ2-5, with 7 bases matching TRBD2. The CDR3 runs to 15 residues. The V and J ends lost 0 bases and 5 bases, in that order; junction bases with no gene match: 6. Germline-derived CDR1 and CDR2 are LNHNV and YYDKDF (reference sequence). The CDR3 is CATSRDLGGRETQYF. DNA for the CDR3: TGTGCCACCAGCAGAGATCTGGGGGGGAGGGAGACCCAGTACTTC.

About this clone itself: The germline gene is not matched at one end of the junction; a read error may be the cause. Distinct nucleotide sequences in the sample also encode this CDR3. The J gene is TRBJ2-7, the V gene TRBV5-1; 11 nucleotides align to TRBD2. CDR1 SGHRS and CDR2 YFSETQ come from the germline V gene. This CDR3 region has 15 residues. CDR3 DNA: TGCGCCAGTAGCTTGGAACTAGCGGGGGCCCACGAGCAGTACTTC. Amino acids: CASSLELAGAHEQYF.

The CDR3 nucleotides are TGTGCCAGCAGCTTAGATCCGGCGTACCAAGAGACCCAGTACTTC. Translating gives CASSLDPAYQETQYF. This sequence joins TRBV7-2 and TRBJ2-5; D remains unclear. From germline, CDR1 is SGHTA and CDR2 FQGNSA. This CDR3 spans 15 amino acids. V shed 1 base and J shed 0 bases, with 9 bases lying between them.

This clone was detected only a few times. The J gene is TRBJ1-5, the V gene TRBV27; TRBD1 agrees at 8 bases. The CDR3 sequence is 15 residues long. The trim removed 6 bases at V and 2 bases at J, leaving 6 bases unmatched. The germline V gene has CDR1 MNHEY and CDR2 SMNVEV (reference sequence). CDR3 in amino acids: CASSLTTGGNQPQHF. The CDR3 DNA reads as TGTGCCAGCAGCCTAACGACAGGGGGCAATCAGCCCCAGCATTTT.

This sequence joins TRBV5-1 and TRBJ1-4; D not certain. The germline V gene encodes CDR1 SGHRS and CDR2 YFSETQ. The CDR3 is made up of 13 amino acids. Trimming cost V 4 bases and J 7 bases, with 11 bases left between them. The CDR3 sequence: CASSLRMGEKLFF. CDR3 bases: TGCGCCAGCAGCCTGAGGATGGGTGAAAAACTGTTTTTT.

The V and J genes are TRBV7-9 and TRBJ2-7; unclear D gene. V was clipped by 0 bases and J by 9 bases, with 24 bases between them. CDR1 is SEHNR, CDR2 FQNEAQ, per germline (reference sequence). The CDR3 spans 17 residues. The CDR3 DNA is TGTGCCAGCAGCTTAGCGGTCCGAACAGAACACACTATGGGGCAGTACTTC. This gives the protein CASSLAVRTEHTMGQYF.